The following is a TCR beta chain sequence with its context. Its antigen is not identified. The identical CDR3 is also encoded by other nucleotide sequences in the sample. The study drew all its donors from Caucasian adults living in Nashville, Tennessee. Germline V gives CDR1 SNHLY, CDR2 FYNNEI. The CDR3 loop spans 14 amino acids. The V gene end was trimmed by 6 bases and the J gene end by 4 bases; junction bases not matched to a gene: 4. This sample was taken from a study of shared clonotypes between healthy human individuals. Study-wide points: Large sequencing depth failed to make sorted-subset sequencing complete, rarefaction showed. Clonotype sharing among donors was expected to depend on sequencing depth.

The deep-level immunoSEQ assay was used. The repertoire was sequenced with immunoSEQ multiplex PCR; TCRdb's copy has only in-frame clones and lacks some. The repertoire holds 2 million to 2.5 million clones, with around 95% as singletons. Sequencing used naive CD4+ T cells sorted from blood. Subset specified: CD45RA+ positively selected. This TCR was sampled from a man between 18 and 29 years old in good health. The V call is TRBV2, the J call TRBJ2-1; 9 nucleotides line up with TRBD1. The CDR3 nucleotides read TGTGCCAGCAGCCGGGACAGGGCTTACAATGAGCAGTTCTTC. Translation gives CASSRDRAYNEQFF.